The clone carrying this T cell receptor beta chain was detected a few times. This sample was included in a study of molecular identifiers for immune sequencing clone quantification. The CDR3 extends over 14 amino acids. From germline, CDR1 is SGHNT and CDR2 YYREEE (reference sequence). V gave up 7 bases and J gave up 5 bases; unmatched junction bases: 10. Making the bulk TCR libraries relied on previously described methods and listed TCR primers. MiXCR, applied by TCRdb to the PCR reads, yields one record per CDR3 protein. Seen here are approximately 500,000 distinct CDR3 sequences, roughly a fifth observed once, and the top ten hold 0.7% to 1%.

The chain has TRBV5-4 and TRBJ2-7; 9 nucleotides agree with TRBD2. The clonotype originates from a human donor in good health. Some libraries in this study had Jurkat cell RNA spiked in. Specimen: naive CD8+ T cells from blood, with Jurkat cell RNA spiked in. Stated subset: FACS-sorted CD8+CD4-CCR7+CD45RA+ naive T cells. This CDR3 is CASFVAGVLNEQYF. The CDR3 bases are TGTGCCAGCTTCGTAGCGGGAGTGTTAAACGAGCAGTACTTC.